Included here is one T cell receptor (beta chain) sequence, with context. Its antigen is currently unknown. The data are from a study of shared clonotypes between healthy human individuals. Study summary: CD4 naive and memory got three plates each, CD8 naive two, CD8 memory one. General study points: Researchers found naive subsets generally carried larger estimated richness than memory subsets.

Several immunoSEQ plates received, in even portions, the genomic DNA of each subset. Only in-frame clones appear in the TCRdb table, and some are missing; sequencing was by immunoSEQ multiplex PCR. Among approximately 400,000 clones listed, approximately 97% were seen once. From germline, CDR1 is SGHNT and CDR2 YYREEE (reference sequence). The CDR3 totals 16 residues. V shed 0 bases, J shed 4 bases, and the junction held 5 bases outside the gene matches. Sequenced material: memory CD8+ T cells sorted from blood. The subset denotes: CD45RO+ cells pooled with CCR7-negative TemRA cells. The sequence came from a man in his thirties or forties in good health. This rearrangement joins TRBV5-4 to TRBJ2-7, with 12 bases aligning to TRBD2. CDR3 sequence: CASSLELAGGPYEQYF. DNA for the CDR3: TGTGCCAGCAGCTTGGAGCTAGCGGGAGGGCCTTACGAGCAGTACTTC.